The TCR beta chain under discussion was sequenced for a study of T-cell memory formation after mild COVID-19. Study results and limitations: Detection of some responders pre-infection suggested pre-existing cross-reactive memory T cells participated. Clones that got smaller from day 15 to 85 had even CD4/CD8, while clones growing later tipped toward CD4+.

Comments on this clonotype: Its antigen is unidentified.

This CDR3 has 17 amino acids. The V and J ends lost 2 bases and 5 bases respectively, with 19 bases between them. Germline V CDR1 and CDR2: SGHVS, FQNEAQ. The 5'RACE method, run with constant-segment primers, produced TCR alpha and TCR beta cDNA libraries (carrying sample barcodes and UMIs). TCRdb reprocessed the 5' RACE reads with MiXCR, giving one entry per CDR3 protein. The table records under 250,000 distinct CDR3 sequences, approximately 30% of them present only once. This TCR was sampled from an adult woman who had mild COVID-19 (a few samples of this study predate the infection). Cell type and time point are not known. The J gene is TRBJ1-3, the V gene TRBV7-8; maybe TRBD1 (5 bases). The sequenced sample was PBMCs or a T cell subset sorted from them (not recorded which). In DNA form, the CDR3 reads TGTGCCAGCAGCTTATTCCGACCGGGACTCAGCCGAAACACCATATATTTT. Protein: CASSLFRPGLSRNTIYF.